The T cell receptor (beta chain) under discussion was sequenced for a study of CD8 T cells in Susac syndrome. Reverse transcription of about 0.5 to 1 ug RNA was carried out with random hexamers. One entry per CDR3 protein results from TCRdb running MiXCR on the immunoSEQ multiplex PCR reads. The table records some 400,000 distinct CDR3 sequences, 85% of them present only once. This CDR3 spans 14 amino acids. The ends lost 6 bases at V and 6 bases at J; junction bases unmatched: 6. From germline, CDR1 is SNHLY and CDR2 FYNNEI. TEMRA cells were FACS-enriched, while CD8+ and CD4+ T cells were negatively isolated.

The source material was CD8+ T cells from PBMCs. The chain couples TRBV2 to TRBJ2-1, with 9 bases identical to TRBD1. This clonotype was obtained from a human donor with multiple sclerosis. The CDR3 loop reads CASREQGAGNEQFF. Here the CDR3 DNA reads TGTGCCAGCAGGGAACAGGGGGCTGGCAATGAGCAGTTCTTC.